The 7 T cell receptor beta chains reported below all come from one sample, sequenced in a study of T cell responses to AZD1222 COVID-19 vaccine. Sequencing was performed with immunoSEQ multiplex PCR; in TCRdb, only in-frame clones are kept and a portion is missing. Counted here are roughly 190,000 clones, just over 90% occurring once; the ten biggest clones make up roughly 4%. Sequencing used peripheral blood, obtained 28 days after the second dose of the MenACWY control vaccine. The receptors come from an adult who received the MenACWY meningococcal vaccine as a control.

V is TRBV19 and J is TRBJ2-2; 10 positions agree with TRBD2. The CDR3 is 19 residues long. Unmatched junction bases numbered 15, after V lost 4 bases and J lost 4 bases. CDR1 is LNHDA, CDR2 SQIVND, per germline (reference sequence). CDR3 coding DNA: TGTGCCAGTAGTAAGGTTGGGATGGCTAGCGGGAGAGGCACCGGGGAGCTGTTTTTT. Protein sequence: CASSKVGMASGRGTGELFF.

The rearrangement links TRBV25-1 to TRBJ2-5; D might be TRBD1 (6 bases). The CDR3 is 14 amino acids. Trimming stripped 2 bases from V and 1 base from J, with 8 bases between. The germline V gene encodes CDR1 MGHDK and CDR2 SYGVNS. The CDR3 region is CASSEPGVQETQYF. CDR3 nucleotides: TGTGCCAGCAGTGAACCAGGGGTCCAAGAGACCCAGTACTTC.

V usage is TRBV30 and J usage is TRBJ1-3, with unresolved D. The CDR3 covers 15 residues. Per germline, CDR1 GTSNPN and CDR2 SVGIG (reference sequence). The V gene lost 5 bases and the J gene lost 0 bases, with 14 bases spanning the gap. CDR3 residues: CAWASWTVSGNTIYF. The CDR3, as DNA: TGTGCCTGGGCGTCATGGACGGTCTCTGGAAACACCATATATTTT.

The rearrangement uses TRBV7-8 and TRBJ2-7; no firm D call. Looked up from germline, CDR1 is SGHVS and CDR2 is FQNEAQ. CDR3 length: 11 amino acids. Trimming shortened V by 3 bases and J by 4 bases, and 4 bases separated the two germline ends. Here the CDR3 reads CASSFRYEQYF. Written as DNA, the CDR3 is TGTGCCAGCAGCTTCAGATACGAGCAGTACTTC.

This clone was observed once. The chain employs TRBV7-2 and TRBJ2-3, with D unresolved. Per the germline V gene, CDR1 is SGHTA and CDR2 is FQGNSA. The CDR3 runs 13 residues. The ends were cut back, 3 bases at V and 4 bases at J, with 8 bases in the middle. The CDR3 here is CASSFGRADTQYF. The DNA of the CDR3 is TGTGCCAGCAGCTTCGGGCGCGCAGATACGCAGTATTTT.

The chain employs TRBV19 and TRBJ2-2; D may correspond to TRBD1 or TRBD2 (5 bases each). V lost 1 base to trimming and J lost 7 bases, with 13 bases between them. Germline CDR1 is LNHDA and CDR2 is SQIVND (reference sequence). The CDR3 loop spans 15 amino acids. The CDR3 DNA sequence: TGTGCCAGTAGTATAGGGGACGGTGGGGACGGGGAGCTGTTTTTT. Translated: CASSIGDGGDGELFF.

This clone was seen only once. The V call is TRBV11-3, the J call TRBJ1-4; D gene ambiguous. Germline V gives CDR1 SGHNT, CDR2 YENEEA. This CDR3 comprises 15 residues. V lost 0 bases, J lost 6 bases, and 11 bases lay in between. The CDR3 DNA reads TGTGCCAGCAGCTTAGAGGGCCAGAACCATGAAAAACTGTTTTTT. Translation gives CASSLEGQNHEKLFF. Drawing the rest from reference TRBV11-3 and TRBJ1-4, the complete variable domain is EAGVVQSPRYKIIEKKQPVAFWCNPISGHNTLYWYLQNLGQGPELLIRYENEEAVDDSQLPKDRFSAERLKGVDSTLKIQPAELGDSAVYLCASSLEGQNHEKLFFGSGTQLSVL.